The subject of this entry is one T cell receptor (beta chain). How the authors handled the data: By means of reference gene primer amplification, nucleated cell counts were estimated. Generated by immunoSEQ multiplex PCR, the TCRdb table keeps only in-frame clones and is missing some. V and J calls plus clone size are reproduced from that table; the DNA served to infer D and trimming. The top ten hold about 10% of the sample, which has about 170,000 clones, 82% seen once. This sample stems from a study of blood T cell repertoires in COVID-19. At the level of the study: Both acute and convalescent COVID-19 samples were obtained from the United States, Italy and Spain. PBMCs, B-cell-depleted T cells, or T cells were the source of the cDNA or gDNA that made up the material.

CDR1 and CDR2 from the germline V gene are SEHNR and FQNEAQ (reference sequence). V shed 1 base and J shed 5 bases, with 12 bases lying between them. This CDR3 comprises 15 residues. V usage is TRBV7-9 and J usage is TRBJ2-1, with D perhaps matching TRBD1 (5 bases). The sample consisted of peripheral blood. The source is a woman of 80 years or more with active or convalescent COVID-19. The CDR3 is CASSLGQGNNNEQFF. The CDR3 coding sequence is TGTGCCAGCAGCTTAGGCCAGGGTAACAACAATGAGCAGTTCTTC. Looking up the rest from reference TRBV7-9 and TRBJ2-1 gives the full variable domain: DTGVSQNPRHKITKRGQNVTFRCDPISEHNRLYWYRQTLGQGPEFLTYFQNEAQLEKSRLLSDRFSAERPKGSFSTLEIQRTEQGDSAMYLCASSLGQGNNNEQFFGPGTRLTVL.